This T cell receptor beta chain originates from a study of T cells in Graves' hyperthyroidism and ophthalmopathy. Newly diagnosed patients aged 18 to 65 had hyperthyroidism of under 2 months' duration. Pregnant or lactating patients were excluded, as were those with uncontrolled infection or other autoimmune disease. Clinical symptoms, serum thyroxine, TRAb, thyroid ultrasound and orbital computed tomography informed diagnoses. Per germline, CDR1 LNHDA and CDR2 SQIVND (reference sequence). The CDR3 has 14 residues. The V gene lost 9 bases and the J gene lost 7 bases, with 21 bases spanning the gap. The TCR beta CDR3 regions underwent amplification using RNA transcripts as the source. Using the HTBI primer set, a first-round RT-PCR was run on the TCR CDR3. TCRdb used MiXCR to reprocess the multiplex PCR reads, holding one entry per CDR3 protein. The repertoire holds some 510,000 distinct CDR3 sequences, with about 45% as singletons.

Findings of the study overall: Among clonotypes expanded in thyroid above 0.001, most were also found in blood.

As regards this clonotype: Its antigen is undetermined.

The chain is built from TRBV19 and TRBJ1-1; tentatively, D is TRBD1 (5 bases). The sequence was obtained from a woman younger than 35 with Graves' hyperthyroidism. Sequenced material: peripheral blood or thyroid tissue (not recorded which). CDR3 loop: CASKWETQALEAFF. The CDR3 coding sequence is TGTGCCAGCAAATGGGAGACACAGGCTCTTGAAGCTTTCTTT.